The 3 T cell receptor beta chains listed next were all sequenced from one sample in a study of blood T cell repertoires in COVID-19. Assay: immunoSEQ multiplex PCR; the TCRdb copy retains only in-frame clones and omits some. The repertoire consists of a few hundred thousand clones, with around 89% occurring once and the leading ten covering around 0.91%. The sequencing input was peripheral blood. The receptors come from a woman between 35 and 50 years old who had recovered from COVID-19.

The CDR3 DNA reads as TGTGCCAGCAGTTTATGGGGCAGTGGGGCCAAAAACATTCAGTACTTC. As protein: CASSLWGSGAKNIQYF. The rearrangement joins TRBV28 to TRBJ2-4; no clear D. This CDR3 is 16 amino acids long. Germline-derived CDR1 and CDR2 are MDHEN and SYDVKM. V lost 0 bases and J 1 base, leaving 10 bases between the germline ends.

The chain couples TRBV7-3 to TRBJ2-3; 10 bases are shared with TRBD1. Per germline, CDR1 SGHTA and CDR2 FQGTGA. J was trimmed by 5 bases and V by 5 bases; bases with no gene match: 4. The length of the CDR3 is 14 residues. This chain's CDR3 is CASSAGQGVDTQYF. DNA for the CDR3: TGTGCCAGCAGCGCAGGACAGGGGGTAGATACGCAGTATTTT.

V usage is TRBV3-1 (or the pseudogene TRBV3-2) and J usage is TRBJ2-2, with TRBD2 matching 7 bases. CDR3 length: 16 amino acids. V shed 1 base, J shed 7 bases, and the junction held 9 bases outside the gene matches. Germline assignment: CDR1 LGHDT and CDR2 YNNKEL (reference sequence). The CDR3 region has the DNA TGTGCCAGCAGCCAAGGCGGCGGGAGTGCAAGCGGGGAGCTGTTTTTT. Its protein product is CASSQGGGSASGELFF.